This T cell receptor beta chain emerged from a study of shared clonotypes between healthy human individuals. J gave up 7 bases and V 4 bases, and 5 bases lay outside the gene matches. This CDR3 is built from 14 residues. Per germline, CDR1 SGDLS and CDR2 YYNGEE. Deep level was the assay's run setting. The method was immunoSEQ multiplex PCR; TCRdb's version includes in-frame clones alone and lacks a portion of them. The data hold around 200,000 clones, with 66% observed a single time. None of the donors, who were healthy HIV-negative adults, had recently had acute infections or vaccinations. Every donor, a Caucasian adult, lived in Nashville, Tennessee. Into CD45RA+ naive and CD45RA-negative memory subsets, the CD4+ cells were split.

The clonotype comes from a young man in good health. Input material: memory CD4+ T cells sorted from blood. This sample's subset: CD45RA-negative fraction. The rearrangement joins TRBV9 to TRBJ1-5; the match to TRBD1 covers 10 bases. The DNA for the CDR3 is TGTGCCAGCAGCCCGGGGACAGGGGAACAGCCCCAGCATTTT. Translated: CASSPGTGEQPQHF.